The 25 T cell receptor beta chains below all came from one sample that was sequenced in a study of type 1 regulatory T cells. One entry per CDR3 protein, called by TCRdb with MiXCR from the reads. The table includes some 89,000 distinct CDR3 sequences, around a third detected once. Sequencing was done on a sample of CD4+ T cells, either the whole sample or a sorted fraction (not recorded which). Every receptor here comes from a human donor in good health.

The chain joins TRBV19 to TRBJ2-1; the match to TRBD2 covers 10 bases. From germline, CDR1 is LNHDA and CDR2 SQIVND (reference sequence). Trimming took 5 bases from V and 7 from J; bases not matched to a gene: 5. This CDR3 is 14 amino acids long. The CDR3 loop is CASSASGRLNEQFF. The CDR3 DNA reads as TGTGCCAGTAGTGCTAGCGGGAGACTAAATGAGCAGTTCTTC.

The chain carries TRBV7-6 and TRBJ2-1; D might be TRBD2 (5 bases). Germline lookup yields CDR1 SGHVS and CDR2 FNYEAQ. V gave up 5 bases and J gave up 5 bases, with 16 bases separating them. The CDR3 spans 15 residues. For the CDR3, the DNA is TGTGCCAGCAGCCGGAGGTATAGTGGCCACAATGAGCAGTTCTTC. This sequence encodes CASSRRYSGHNEQFF.

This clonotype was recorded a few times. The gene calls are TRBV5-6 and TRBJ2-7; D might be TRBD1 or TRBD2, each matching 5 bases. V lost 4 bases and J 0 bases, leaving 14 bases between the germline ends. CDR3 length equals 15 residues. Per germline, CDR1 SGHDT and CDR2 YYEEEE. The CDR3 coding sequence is TGTGCCAGCAGCCGGGGACCGCTTAGCTCCTACGAGCAGTACTTC. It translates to CASSRGPLSSYEQYF.

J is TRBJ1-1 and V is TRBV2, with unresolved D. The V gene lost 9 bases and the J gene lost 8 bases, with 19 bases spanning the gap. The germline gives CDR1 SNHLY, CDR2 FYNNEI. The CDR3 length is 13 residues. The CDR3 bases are TGTGCCAGGAGGCGAGACGTAGATAACGAAGCTTTCTTT. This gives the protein CARRRDVDNEAFF.

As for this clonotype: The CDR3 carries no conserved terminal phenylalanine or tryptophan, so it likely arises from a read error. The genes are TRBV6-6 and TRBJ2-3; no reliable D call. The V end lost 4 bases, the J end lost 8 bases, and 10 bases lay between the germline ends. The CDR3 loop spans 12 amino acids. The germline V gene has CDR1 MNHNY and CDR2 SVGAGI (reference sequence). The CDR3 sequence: CASSFRVGTQYL. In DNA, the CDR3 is TGTGCCAGCAGTTTCCGGGTCGGTACGCAGTATTTG.

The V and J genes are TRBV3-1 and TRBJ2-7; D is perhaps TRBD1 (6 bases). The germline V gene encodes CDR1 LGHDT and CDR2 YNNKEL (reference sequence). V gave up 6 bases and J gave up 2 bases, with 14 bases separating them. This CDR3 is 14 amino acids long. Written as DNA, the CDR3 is TGTGCCAGCAGAGCAGGGGTTGGGACCTACGAGCAGTACTTC. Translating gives CASRAGVGTYEQYF.

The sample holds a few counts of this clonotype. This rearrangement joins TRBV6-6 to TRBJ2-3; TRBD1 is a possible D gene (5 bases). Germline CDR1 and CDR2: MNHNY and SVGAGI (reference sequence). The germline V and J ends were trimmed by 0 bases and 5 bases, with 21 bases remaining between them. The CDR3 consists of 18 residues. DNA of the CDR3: TGTGCCAGCAGTTACTCGATGCATTTGTTGACAGCACAAGATACGCAGTATTTT. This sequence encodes CASSYSMHLLTAQDTQYF.

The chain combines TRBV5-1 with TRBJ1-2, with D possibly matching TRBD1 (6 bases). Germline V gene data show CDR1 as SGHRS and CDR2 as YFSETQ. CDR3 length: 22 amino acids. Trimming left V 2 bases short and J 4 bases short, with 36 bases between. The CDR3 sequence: CASSFLPRGGAQPHTNFYGYTF. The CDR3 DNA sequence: TGCGCCAGCAGCTTCTTGCCTCGGGGGGGGGCCCAGCCCCACACCAATTTCTATGGCTACACCTTC.

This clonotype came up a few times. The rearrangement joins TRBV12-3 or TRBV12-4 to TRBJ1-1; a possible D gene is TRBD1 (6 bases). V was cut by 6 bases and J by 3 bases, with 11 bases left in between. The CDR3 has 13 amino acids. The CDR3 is CASRIQGDTEAFF. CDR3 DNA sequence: TGTGCCAGCAGAATACAGGGAGACACTGAAGCTTTCTTT.

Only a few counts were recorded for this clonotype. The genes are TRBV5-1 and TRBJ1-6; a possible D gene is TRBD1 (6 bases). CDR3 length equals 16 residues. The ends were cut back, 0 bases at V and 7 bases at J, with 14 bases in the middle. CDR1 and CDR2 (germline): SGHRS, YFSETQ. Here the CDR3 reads CASSLGAGTQNSPLHF. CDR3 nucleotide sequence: TGCGCCAGCAGCTTGGGCGCCGGGACACAGAATTCACCCCTCCACTTT.

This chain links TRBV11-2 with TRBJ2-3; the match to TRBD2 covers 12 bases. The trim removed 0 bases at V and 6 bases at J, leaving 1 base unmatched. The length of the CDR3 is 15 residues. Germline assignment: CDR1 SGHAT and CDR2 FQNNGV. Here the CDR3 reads CASSLEGTSGDTQYF. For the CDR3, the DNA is TGTGCCAGCAGCTTAGAAGGGACTAGCGGGGATACGCAGTATTTT.

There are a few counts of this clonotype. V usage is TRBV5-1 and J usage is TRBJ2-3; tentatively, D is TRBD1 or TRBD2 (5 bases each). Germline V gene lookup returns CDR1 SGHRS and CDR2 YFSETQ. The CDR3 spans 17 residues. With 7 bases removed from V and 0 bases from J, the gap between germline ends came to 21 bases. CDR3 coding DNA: TGCGCCAGCCAGGACGGGGCGGGCAGTACTAGCACAGATACGCAGTATTTT. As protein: CASQDGAGSTSTDTQYF.

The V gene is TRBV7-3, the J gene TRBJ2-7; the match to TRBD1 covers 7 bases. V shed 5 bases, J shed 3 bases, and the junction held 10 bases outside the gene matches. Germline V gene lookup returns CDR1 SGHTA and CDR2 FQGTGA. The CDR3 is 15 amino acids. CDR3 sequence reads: CASSVSGTDNYEQYF. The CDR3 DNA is TGTGCCAGCAGCGTTTCCGGGACAGATAACTACGAGCAGTACTTC. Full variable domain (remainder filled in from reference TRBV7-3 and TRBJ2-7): GAGVSQTPSNKVTEKGKYVELRCDPISGHTALYWYRQSLGQGPEFLIYFQGTGAADDSGLPNDRFFAVRPEGSVSTLKIQRTERGDSAVYLCASSVSGTDNYEQYFGPGTRLTVT.

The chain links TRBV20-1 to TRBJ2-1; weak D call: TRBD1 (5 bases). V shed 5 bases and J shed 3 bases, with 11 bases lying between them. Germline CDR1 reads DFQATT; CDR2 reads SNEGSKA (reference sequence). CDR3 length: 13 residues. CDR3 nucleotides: TGCAGTGCTGCTGAAGGGGTCTACAATGAGCAGTTCTTC. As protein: CSAAEGVYNEQFF.

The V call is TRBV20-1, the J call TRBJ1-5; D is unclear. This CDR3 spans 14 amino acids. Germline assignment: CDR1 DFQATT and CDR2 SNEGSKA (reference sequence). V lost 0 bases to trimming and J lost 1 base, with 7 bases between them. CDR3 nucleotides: TGCAGTGCTAGAGATCATCGAAGCAATCAGCCCCAGCATTTT. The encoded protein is CSARDHRSNQPQHF.

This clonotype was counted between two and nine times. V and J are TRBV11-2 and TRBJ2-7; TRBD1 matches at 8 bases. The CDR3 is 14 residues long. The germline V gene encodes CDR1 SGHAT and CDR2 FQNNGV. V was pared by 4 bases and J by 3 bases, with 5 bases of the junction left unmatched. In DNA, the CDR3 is TGTGCCAGCAGCTCTTTAACAGGGGGCTACGAGCAGTACTTC. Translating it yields CASSSLTGGYEQYF.

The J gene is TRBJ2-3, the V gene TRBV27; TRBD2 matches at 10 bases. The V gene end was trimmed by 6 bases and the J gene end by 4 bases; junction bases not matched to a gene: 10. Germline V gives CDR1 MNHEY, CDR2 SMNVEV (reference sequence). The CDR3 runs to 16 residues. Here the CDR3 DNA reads TGTGCCAGCAGGTTACAAGCGGGAGGGCTATCAGATACGCAGTATTTT. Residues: CASRLQAGGLSDTQYF.

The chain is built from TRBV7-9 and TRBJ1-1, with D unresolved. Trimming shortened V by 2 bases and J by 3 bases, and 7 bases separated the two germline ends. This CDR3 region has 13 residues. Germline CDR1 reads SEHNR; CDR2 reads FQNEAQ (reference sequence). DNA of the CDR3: TGTGCCAGCAGCTTAAAGGTCTACACTGAAGCTTTCTTT. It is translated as CASSLKVYTEAFF.

In DNA, the CDR3 is TGCGCCAGCAGCTTTACTAGCAACGAGCAGTACTTC. Protein sequence: CASSFTSNEQYF. The chain employs TRBV5-1 and TRBJ2-7; perhaps TRBD2 as D (6 bases). The CDR3 runs 12 residues. Germline CDR1 and CDR2: SGHRS and YFSETQ. The V and J ends lost 2 bases and 5 bases respectively, with 8 bases between them.

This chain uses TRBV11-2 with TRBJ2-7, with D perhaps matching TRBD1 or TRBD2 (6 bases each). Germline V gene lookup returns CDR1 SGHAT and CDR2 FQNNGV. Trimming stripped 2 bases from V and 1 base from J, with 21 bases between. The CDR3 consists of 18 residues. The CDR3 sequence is CASSLMLEGGVPSYEQYF. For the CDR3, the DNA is TGTGCCAGCAGCTTAATGTTGGAGGGGGGAGTGCCTTCCTACGAGCAGTACTTC.

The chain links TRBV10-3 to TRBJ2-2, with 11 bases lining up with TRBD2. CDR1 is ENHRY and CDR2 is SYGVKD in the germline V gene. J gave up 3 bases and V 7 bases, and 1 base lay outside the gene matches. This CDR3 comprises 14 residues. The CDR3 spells CAIMGLADTGELFF. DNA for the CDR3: TGTGCCATCATGGGACTAGCGGACACCGGGGAGCTGTTTTTT.

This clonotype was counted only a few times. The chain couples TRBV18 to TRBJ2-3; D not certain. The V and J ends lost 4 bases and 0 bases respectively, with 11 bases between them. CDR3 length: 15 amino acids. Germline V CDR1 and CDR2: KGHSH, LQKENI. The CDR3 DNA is TGTGCCAGCTCACAGTACCCCGCAAGCACAGATACGCAGTATTTT. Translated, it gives CASSQYPASTDTQYF.

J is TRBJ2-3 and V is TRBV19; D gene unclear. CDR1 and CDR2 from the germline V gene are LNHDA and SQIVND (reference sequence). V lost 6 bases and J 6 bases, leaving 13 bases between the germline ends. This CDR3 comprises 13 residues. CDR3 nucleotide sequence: TGTGCCAGTAGCCTTGAAAACCGCGATACGCAGTATTTT. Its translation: CASSLENRDTQYF.

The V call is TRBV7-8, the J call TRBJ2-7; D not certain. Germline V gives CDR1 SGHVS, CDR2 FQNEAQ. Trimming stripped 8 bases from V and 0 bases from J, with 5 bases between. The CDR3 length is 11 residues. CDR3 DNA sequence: TGTGCCAGCGCGCTCTCCTACGAGCAGTACTTC. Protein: CASALSYEQYF.

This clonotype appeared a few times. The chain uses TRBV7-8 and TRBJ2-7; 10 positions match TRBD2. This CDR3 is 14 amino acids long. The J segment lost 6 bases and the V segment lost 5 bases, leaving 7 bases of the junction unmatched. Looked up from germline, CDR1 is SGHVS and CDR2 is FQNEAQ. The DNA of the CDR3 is TGTGCCAGCAGCGCCCTAGCGGGAGCCGGCGAGCAGTACTTC. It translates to CASSALAGAGEQYF.